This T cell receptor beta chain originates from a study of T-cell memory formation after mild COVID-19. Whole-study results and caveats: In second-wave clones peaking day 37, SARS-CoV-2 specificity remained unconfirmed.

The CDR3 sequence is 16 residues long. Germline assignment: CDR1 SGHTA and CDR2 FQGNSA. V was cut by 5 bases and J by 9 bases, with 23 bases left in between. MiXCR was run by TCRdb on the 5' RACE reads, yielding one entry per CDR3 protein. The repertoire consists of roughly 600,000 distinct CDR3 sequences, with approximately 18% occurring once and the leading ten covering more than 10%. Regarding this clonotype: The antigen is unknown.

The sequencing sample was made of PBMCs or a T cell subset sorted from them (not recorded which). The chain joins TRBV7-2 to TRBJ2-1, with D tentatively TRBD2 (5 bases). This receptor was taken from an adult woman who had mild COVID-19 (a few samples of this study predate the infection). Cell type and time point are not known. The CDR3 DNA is TGTGCCAGCAGCCCTCCGGGCGTGTGGGAGATCACTGAGCAGTTCTTC. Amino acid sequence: CASSPPGVWEITEQFF.